The source of this TCR beta chain is a study of neurological immune-mediated disorders. As for the study in general: Relapsing-remitting patients made up about 90% of the roughly 34 multiple sclerosis patients, and secondary progressive patients made up 3. General study results and limits: The repertoires of 18 of 34 multiple sclerosis patients fell into one related-CDR3 cluster (a possible signature) under phylogenetic grouping. The level of TCR clonal expansion was highest in patients with HTLV-1-associated myelopathy and lowest in multiple sclerosis, where it fell below the level seen in healthy controls.

This clonotype has a count of ten or more. What it recognizes is unknown. The authors made cDNA by 5'RACE with 10-nucleotide random UMIs. TCRdb passed the 5' RACE reads through MiXCR, listing each CDR3 protein once. The sample records 55,000 to 75,000 distinct CDR3 sequences, about 2.5% being singletons. The CDR3 runs 15 residues. Per germline, CDR1 SGDLS and CDR2 YYNGEE. V was pared by 0 bases and J by 4 bases, with 13 bases between. Sequencing used PBMCs. This chain uses TRBV9 with TRBJ1-1; TRBD1 might be the D (6 bases). This clonotype was sampled from a man aged 45-60 years with multiple sclerosis. The CDR3 bases are TGTGCCAGCAGCGTAGCTTCAGGGGCCAGCACTGAAGCTTTCTTT. Amino acid sequence: CASSVASGASTEAFF.